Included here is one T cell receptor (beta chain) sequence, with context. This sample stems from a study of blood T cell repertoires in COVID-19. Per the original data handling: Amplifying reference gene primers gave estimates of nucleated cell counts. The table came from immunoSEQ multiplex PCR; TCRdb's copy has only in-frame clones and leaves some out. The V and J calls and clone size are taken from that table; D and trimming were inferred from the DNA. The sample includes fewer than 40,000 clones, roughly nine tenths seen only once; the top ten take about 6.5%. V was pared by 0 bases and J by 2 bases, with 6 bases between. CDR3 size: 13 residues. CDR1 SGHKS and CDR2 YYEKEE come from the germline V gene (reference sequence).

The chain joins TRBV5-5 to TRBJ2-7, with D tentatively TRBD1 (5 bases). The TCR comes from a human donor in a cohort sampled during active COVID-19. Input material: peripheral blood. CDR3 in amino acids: CASSLVRAYEQYF. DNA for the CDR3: TGTGCCAGCAGCTTGGTCAGGGCCTACGAGCAGTACTTC.